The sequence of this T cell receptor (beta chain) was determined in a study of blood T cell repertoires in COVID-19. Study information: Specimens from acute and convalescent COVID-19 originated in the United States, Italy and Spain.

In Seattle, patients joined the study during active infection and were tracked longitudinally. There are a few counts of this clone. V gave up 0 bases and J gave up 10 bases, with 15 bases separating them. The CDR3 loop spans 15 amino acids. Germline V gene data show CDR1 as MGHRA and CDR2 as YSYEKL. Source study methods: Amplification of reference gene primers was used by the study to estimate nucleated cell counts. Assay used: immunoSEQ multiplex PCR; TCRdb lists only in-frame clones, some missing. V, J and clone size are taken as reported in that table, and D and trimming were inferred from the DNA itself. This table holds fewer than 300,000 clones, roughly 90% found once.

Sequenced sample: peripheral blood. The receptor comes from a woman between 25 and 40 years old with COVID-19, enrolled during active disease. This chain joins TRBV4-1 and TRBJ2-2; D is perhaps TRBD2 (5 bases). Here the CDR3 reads CASSQERSGYEELFF. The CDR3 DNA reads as TGCGCCAGCAGCCAAGAGAGGTCGGGATACGAGGAGCTGTTTTTT.